A single sample is the source of the 4 T cell receptor beta chains below, sequenced in a study of read filtering for tumor transcriptome and immune sequencing. From about 0.4 ug of RNA, a library with molecular barcoded alpha/delta and beta/gamma adaptors was made. TCRdb re-analysed the reads in MiXCR, keeping a single row per CDR3 protein. The sample holds 100,000 to 150,000 distinct CDR3 sequences, 10% to 15% seen once. Sequencing input: a population of CD138-negative cells sorted from bone marrow. The receptors stem from a donor older than 35 with multiple myeloma.

The sample holds many counts of this clonotype. This chain connects TRBV20-1 to TRBJ2-2, with 10 bases lining up with TRBD2. The CDR3 covers 14 residues. Germline CDR1 is DFQATT and CDR2 is SNEGSKA (reference sequence). J gave up 3 bases and V 6 bases, and 4 bases lay outside the gene matches. CDR3 DNA: TGCAGTGCGGCCGGGACTAGCGACACCGGGGAGCTGTTTTTT. The encoded protein is CSAAGTSDTGELFF.

Note on this clonotype: This may be a read error, as it is one base from a much larger clone. The conserved closing phenylalanine or tryptophan is absent in this CDR3, likely reflecting a read error. V usage is TRBV5-8 and J usage is TRBJ1-1, with D possibly matching TRBD1 (5 bases). V lost 1 base to trimming and J lost 6 bases, with 10 bases between them. The CDR3 totals 13 residues. Per the germline V gene, CDR1 is SGHTS and CDR2 is YDEGEE. The CDR3 loop is CASSLIRGAEAFI. The CDR3, as DNA: TGTGCCAGCAGCTTGATTCGGGGCGCTGAAGCTTTCATT.

This clonotype was picked up many times. The rearrangement joins TRBV12-3 or TRBV12-4 to TRBJ2-3; 10 bases agree with TRBD2. V trimming: 6 bases; J trimming: 4 bases; junction bases outside the gene matches: 4. The CDR3 is 14 residues long. The CDR3 DNA reads as TGTGCCAGCAGGGGGACTAGCGTTCCAGATACGCAGTATTTT. Its translation is CASRGTSVPDTQYF.

This clonotype was seen more than once but under ten times. One junction end does not reproduce the germline sequence, and a read error may be involved. This chain connects TRBV29-1 to TRBJ2-5; 7 nucleotides match TRBD1. CDR3 length: 13 residues. In germline, CDR1 is SQVTM, CDR2 ANQGSEA. Written as DNA, the CDR3 is TGCAGCGTTGGTCTAGGGGGCGAAAAGACCCAGTGCTTC. Encoded protein: CSVGLGGEKTQCF. Combining the CDR3 with reference TRBV29-1 and TRBJ2-5 gives the whole variable domain SAVISQKPSRDICQRGTSLTIQCQVDSQVTMMFWYRQQPGQSLTLIATANQGSEATYESGFVIDKFPISRPNLTFSTLTVSNMSPEDSSIYLCSVGLGGEKTQCFGPGTRLLVL.